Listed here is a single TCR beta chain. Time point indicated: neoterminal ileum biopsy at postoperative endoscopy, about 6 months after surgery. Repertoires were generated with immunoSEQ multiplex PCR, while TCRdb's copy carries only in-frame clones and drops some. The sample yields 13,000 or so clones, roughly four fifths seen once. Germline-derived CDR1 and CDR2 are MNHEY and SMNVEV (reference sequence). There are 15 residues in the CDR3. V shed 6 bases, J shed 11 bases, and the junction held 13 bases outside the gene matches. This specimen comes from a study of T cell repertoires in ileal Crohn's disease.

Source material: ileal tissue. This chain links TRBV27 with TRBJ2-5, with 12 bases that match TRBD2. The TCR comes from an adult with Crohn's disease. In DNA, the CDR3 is TGTGCCAGCAGGAACCGACTAGCGGGAGTAAGAGAGCAGTACTTC. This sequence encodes CASRNRLAGVREQYF.